Presented here are 15 T cell receptor beta chains from one specimen sequenced in a study of T cells after yellow fever vaccination. MiXCR, applied by TCRdb to the 5' RACE reads, yields one record per CDR3 protein. This table holds 55,000 or so distinct CDR3 sequences, approximately 6.6% found once. Specimen: CD8+ T cells not binding an NS4B(214-222) dextramer, sorted from PBMCs, collected 45 days after the first yellow fever vaccination. All receptors derive from a man between 18 and 29 years old who received the YFV17D yellow fever vaccine.

This clonotype has only a few counts. The CDR3 sequence: CAWSNPDRVTEAFF. The DNA of the CDR3 is TGTGCCTGGAGTAACCCGGACAGAGTGACTGAAGCTTTCTTT. The V call is TRBV30, the J call TRBJ1-1, with a possible D match to TRBD1 (6 bases). CDR1 is GTSNPN and CDR2 is SVGIG in the germline V gene (reference sequence). The CDR3 loop spans 14 amino acids. With 2 bases removed from V and 5 bases from J, the gap between germline ends came to 15 bases.

In nucleotides, the CDR3 is TGTGCCAGCAGCTTCGGGCGGGGGACTGGAAACACCATATATTTT. Translating gives CASSFGRGTGNTIYF. The V call is TRBV13, the J call TRBJ1-3; TRBD1 might be the D (5 bases). Per germline, CDR1 PRHDT and CDR2 FYEKMQ (reference sequence). Trimming stripped 3 bases from V and 2 bases from J, with 11 bases between. The CDR3 covers 15 residues.

This clonotype was observed at least ten times. The gene calls are TRBV7-6 and TRBJ2-2; the D is unclear. V lost 3 bases, J lost 2 bases, and 7 bases lay in between. Germline V CDR1 and CDR2: SGHVS, FNYEAQ. The CDR3 length is 14 residues. CDR3 region: CASSLPINTGELFF. CDR3 coding DNA: TGTGCCAGCAGCTTGCCCATTAACACCGGGGAGCTGTTTTTT.

The V call is TRBV11-2, the J call TRBJ2-2; D remains ambiguous. The CDR3 runs to 14 residues. Trimming removed 1 base from V and 6 bases from J, with 9 bases in between. From germline, CDR1 is SGHAT and CDR2 FQNNGV. In DNA, the CDR3 is TGTGCCAGCAGCTTAGGACTGGGCCCCGGGGAGCTGTTTTTT. It translates to CASSLGLGPGELFF.

This clonotype was counted at least ten times. The V call is TRBV7-9, the J call TRBJ2-3, with unresolved D. Germline CDR1 and CDR2: SEHNR and FQNEAQ (reference sequence). Trimming stripped 1 base from V and 1 base from J, with 12 bases between. The CDR3 sequence is 16 residues long. The CDR3, as DNA: TGTGCCAGCAGCTTAGTAACCACCCGCCGCACAGATACGCAGTATTTT. Translated: CASSLVTTRRTDTQYF.

This chain uses TRBV20-1 with TRBJ1-1; TRBD1 aligns across 8 bases. Losses at the gene ends were 4 bases for V and 8 bases for J; bases not matched to a gene: 9. Germline CDR1 DFQATT, CDR2 SNEGSKA (reference sequence). The CDR3 consists of 13 residues. CDR3 sequence reads: CSAKRGTGAEAFF. CDR3 bases: TGCAGTGCTAAGAGAGGGACAGGAGCAGAAGCTTTCTTT.

This clonotype was seen more than once but under ten times. This rearrangement joins TRBV5-1 to TRBJ2-1; D possibly uses TRBD1 or TRBD2 (7 bases each). V lost 4 bases and J 2 bases, leaving 13 bases between the germline ends. Germline V gene sequence: CDR1 SGHRS, CDR2 YFSETQ. This CDR3 region has 15 residues. DNA of the CDR3: TGCGCCAGCAGCCCAGGGGGGGGAGCCTACAATGAGCAGTTCTTC. Translated, it gives CASSPGGGAYNEQFF.

This clonotype was counted a few times. The chain uses TRBV5-1 and TRBJ2-7; 9 bases are shared with TRBD1. Germline CDR1 SGHRS, CDR2 YFSETQ. The CDR3 has 14 residues. V shed 3 bases and J 3 bases; nucleotides not matched to a gene: 4. The DNA of the CDR3 is TGCGCCAGCAGCTGGGGACAGGGAAGCTACGAGCAGTACTTC. This sequence encodes CASSWGQGSYEQYF.

Only a few counts were recorded for this clonotype. The chain uses TRBV9 and TRBJ2-3; 7 bases align to TRBD1. The CDR3 covers 17 residues. V was clipped by 4 bases and J by 5 bases; unmatched bases: 16. The V gene's germline CDR1 is SGDLS and CDR2 YYNGEE. The CDR3 bases are TGTGCCAGCAGCAATCCGACAGGGCACTACCGGGGAGATACGCAGTATTTT. Its translation is CASSNPTGHYRGDTQYF.

There are a few counts of this clonotype. The J gene is TRBJ2-1, the V gene TRBV20-1; D uncertain. V was shortened by 6 bases and J by 8 bases, with 23 bases between the two germline ends. CDR3 length: 15 amino acids. CDR1 and CDR2 from the germline V gene are DFQATT and SNEGSKA (reference sequence). Here the CDR3 DNA reads TGCAGTGCGAGCAAAGCTCCCGTGGGTGACGATGAGCAGTTCTTC. Translation: CSASKAPVGDDEQFF.

The rearrangement joins TRBV11-2 to TRBJ2-1; D unresolved. CDR1 and CDR2 (germline): SGHAT, FQNNGV. Trimming cost V 1 base and J 10 bases, with 2 bases left between them. The CDR3 runs 10 residues. In nucleotides, the CDR3 is TGTGCCAGCAGCTTAGGCGAGCAGTTCTTC. This translates into CASSLGEQFF.

V gene TRBV5-1 combines with J gene TRBJ2-6; no reliable D call. The CDR3 runs to 20 residues. V was cut by 1 base and J by 4 bases, with 24 bases left in between. Germline CDR1 reads SGHRS; CDR2 reads YFSETQ. The DNA for the CDR3 is TGCGCCAGCAGCTTGTTAAGTGGCCTGACCACCGCGGCAGGGGCCAACGTCCTGACTTTC. Translating it yields CASSLLSGLTTAAGANVLTF.

The rearrangement uses TRBV7-9 and TRBJ2-1; D unclear. CDR3 length: 15 amino acids. The ends were cut back, 4 bases at V and 0 bases at J, with 10 bases in the middle. Germline V CDR1 and CDR2: SEHNR, FQNEAQ (reference sequence). In nucleotides, the CDR3 is TGTGCCAGCAGCTACTATACGAGCTCCTACAATGAGCAGTTCTTC. Translated: CASSYYTSSYNEQFF.

This clonotype was counted many times. The chain combines TRBV27 with TRBJ2-1; D not resolved. V dropped 7 bases and J dropped 0 bases, with 10 bases sitting between them. In germline, CDR1 is MNHEY, CDR2 SMNVEV (reference sequence). The CDR3 runs to 14 residues. The DNA of the CDR3 is TGTGCCAGCACCCCTATCGGCTCCTACAATGAGCAGTTCTTC. It yields the protein CASTPIGSYNEQFF.

This clonotype was counted only a few times. V usage is TRBV5-1 and J usage is TRBJ1-1, with D maybe TRBD1 (5 bases). This CDR3 comprises 15 residues. CDR1 and CDR2 from the germline V gene are SGHRS and YFSETQ. Between the trimmed V and J ends, which lost 0 bases and 0 bases, there was a span of 9 bases. The CDR3: CASSLALGLNTEAFF. The DNA of the CDR3 is TGCGCCAGCAGCTTGGCCTTGGGGCTGAACACTGAAGCTTTCTTT.